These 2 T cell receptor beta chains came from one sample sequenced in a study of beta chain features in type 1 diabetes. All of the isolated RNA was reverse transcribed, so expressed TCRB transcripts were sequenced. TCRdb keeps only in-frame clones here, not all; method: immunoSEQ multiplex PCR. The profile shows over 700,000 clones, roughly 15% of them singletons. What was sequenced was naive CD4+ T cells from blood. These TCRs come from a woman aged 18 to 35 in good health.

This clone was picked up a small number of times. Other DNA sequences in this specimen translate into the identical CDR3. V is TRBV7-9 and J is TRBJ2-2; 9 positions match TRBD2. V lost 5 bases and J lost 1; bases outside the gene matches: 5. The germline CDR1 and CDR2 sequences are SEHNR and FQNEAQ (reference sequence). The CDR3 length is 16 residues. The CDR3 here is CASSPRLAVNTGELFF. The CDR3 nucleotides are TGTGCCAGCAGCCCTAGACTAGCGGTGAACACCGGGGAGCTGTTTTTT.

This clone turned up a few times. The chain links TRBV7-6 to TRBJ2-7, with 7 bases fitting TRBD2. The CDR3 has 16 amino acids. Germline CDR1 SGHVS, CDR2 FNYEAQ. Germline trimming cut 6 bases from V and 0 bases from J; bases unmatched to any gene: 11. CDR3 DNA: TGTGCCAGCAGTTCGGTTGGGAGGGCCGACTCCTACGAGCAGTACTTC. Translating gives CASSSVGRADSYEQYF.